Listed here are 29 T cell receptor beta chains from one sample, sequenced in a study of blood T cell repertoires in COVID-19. Clones were read by immunoSEQ multiplex PCR, and TCRdb kept only the in-frame ones, dropping some. The repertoire includes 280,000 or so clones, approximately 83% of them detected once, and 2.2% sits in the top ten. Sample: PBMCs or T cells enriched from blood (not recorded which). These receptors came from a young man who had recovered from COVID-19.

The J gene is TRBJ2-3, the V gene TRBV29-1; D not certain. CDR3 length: 10 residues. Germline CDR1 is SQVTM and CDR2 is ANQGSEA. The V end was cut by 4 bases, the J end by 8 bases, with 7 bases between. The CDR3 region is CSVAPGTQYF. The CDR3 nucleotides read TGCAGCGTTGCCCCAGGTACGCAGTATTTT.

In regard to this clone: The same CDR3 arises from other DNA sequences in this sample as well. Here the CDR3 reads CSASSGVGQPQHF. The CDR3 DNA reads TGCAGTGCTAGTTCCGGGGTGGGACAGCCCCAGCATTTT. The chain has TRBV20-1 and TRBJ1-5; no firm D call. The CDR3 contains 13 residues. V lost 3 bases and J 7 bases, leaving 13 bases between the germline ends. The germline gives CDR1 DFQATT, CDR2 SNEGSKA (reference sequence).

The genes are TRBV30 and TRBJ1-2; no firm D call. The germline CDR1 and CDR2 sequences are GTSNPN and SVGIG (reference sequence). CDR3 length equals 13 residues. The V end lost 0 bases, the J end lost 3 bases, and 8 bases lay between the germline ends. The CDR3 DNA sequence: TGTGCCTGGAGTGTACAGTCAGACTATGGCTACACCTTC. The encoded protein is CAWSVQSDYGYTF.

DNA for the CDR3: TGCGCCAGCAGCCAAGACGGACAGGGGGCCAATTCACCCCTCCACTTT. Its protein is CASSQDGQGANSPLHF. This rearrangement joins TRBV4-1 to TRBJ1-6; TRBD1 matches at 11 bases. Unmatched junction bases numbered 2, after V lost 0 bases and J lost 7 bases. The CDR3 loop spans 16 amino acids. Germline V gene lookup returns CDR1 MGHRA and CDR2 YSYEKL.

J is TRBJ2-1 and V is TRBV9; 7 nucleotides match TRBD2. The junction had 12 bases not matched to a gene; V was cut back by 4 bases and J by 5 bases. CDR1 is SGDLS and CDR2 is YYNGEE in the germline V gene. This CDR3 contains 16 residues. Written as DNA, the CDR3 is TGTGCCAGCAGCCCGTTAGAAGGGACTAATAACAATGAGCAGTTCTTC. Its translation: CASSPLEGTNNNEQFF. Full variable domain (rest looked up from reference TRBV9 and TRBJ2-1): DSGVTQTPKHLITATGQRVTLRCSPRSGDLSVYWYQQSLDQGLQFLIQYYNGEERAKGNILERFSAQQFPDLHSELNLSSLELGDSALYFCASSPLEGTNNNEQFFGPGTRLTVL.

This chain joins TRBV7-9 and TRBJ1-2; possibly TRBD1 for D (5 bases). The CDR3 totals 14 residues. Germline lookup yields CDR1 SEHNR and CDR2 FQNEAQ (reference sequence). V was clipped by 5 bases and J by 8 bases, with 18 bases between them. DNA of the CDR3: TGTGCCAGCAGCCCCGCCCGACAGACTGACGGCTACACCTTC. Its translation is CASSPARQTDGYTF. Filled out from reference TRBV7-9 and TRBJ1-2, the complete variable domain reads DTGVSQNPRHKITKRGQNVTFRCDPISEHNRLYWYRQTLGQGPEFLTYFQNEAQLEKSRLLSDRFSAERPKGSFSTLEIQRTEQGDSAMYLCASSPARQTDGYTFGSGTRLTVV.

The chain links TRBV10-3 to TRBJ1-1; 8 nucleotides line up with TRBD1. Germline-derived CDR1 and CDR2 are ENHRY and SYGVKD. With V trimmed by 6 bases and J by 1 base, 4 bases remained unmatched. The CDR3 runs to 14 residues. The CDR3 region is CAIREDRGNTEAFF. The CDR3, as DNA: TGTGCCATCAGGGAAGACAGGGGGAACACTGAAGCTTTCTTT.

The DNA for the CDR3 is TGTGCCATCAGTGAGTCGTTAGGGGTTTCAGGTGAAAAACTGTTTTTT. As protein: CAISESLGVSGEKLFF. This sequence joins TRBV10-3 and TRBJ1-4, with TRBD1 as a possible D gene (5 bases). The V end lost 0 bases, the J end lost 7 bases, and 15 bases lay between the germline ends. CDR3 length: 16 amino acids. Germline-derived CDR1 and CDR2 are ENHRY and SYGVKD.

This clone was detected only a few times. V gene TRBV10-3 combines with J gene TRBJ1-1; a possible D gene is TRBD1 (5 bases). Trimming removed 0 bases at V and 3 bases at J, with 11 bases between. Per germline, CDR1 ENHRY and CDR2 SYGVKD. The CDR3 has 15 amino acids. CDR3 bases: TGTGCCATCAGTGAGTCGGGGGGAAGGGACACTGAAGCTTTCTTT. This codes for CAISESGGRDTEAFF.

The chain uses TRBV6-5 and TRBJ1-2; no clear D gene. CDR1 and CDR2 (germline): MNHEY, SVGAGI. Deletions cut 0 bases from V and 3 bases from J, with 8 bases between. This CDR3 is built from 14 residues. This CDR3 is CASSYSGSYYGYTF. CDR3 bases: TGTGCCAGCAGTTACTCTGGCAGTTACTATGGCTACACCTTC.

The chain is built from TRBV7-2 and TRBJ1-5, with TRBD1 matching over 7 bases. Per the germline V gene, CDR1 is SGHTA and CDR2 is FQGNSA. J was trimmed by 6 bases and V by 1 base; bases with no gene match: 6. CDR3 length: 15 amino acids. CDR3 nucleotide sequence: TGTGCCAGCAGCTTAGGACAGGGTGGAAGTCAGCCCCAGCATTTT. Translation: CASSLGQGGSQPQHF.

A remark on this clone: In the same sample, other DNA sequences code for this CDR3. The chain links TRBV7-3 to TRBJ2-6, with D uncertain. The ends were cut back, 5 bases at V and 0 bases at J, with 5 bases in the middle. The CDR3 runs to 14 residues. Germline CDR1 SGHTA, CDR2 FQGTGA. CDR3 DNA: TGTGCCAGCAGCCTTAGCTCTGGGGCCAACGTCCTGACTTTC. Amino acids: CASSLSSGANVLTF.

The chain has TRBV9 and TRBJ1-2; TRBD1 aligns across 7 bases. After removal of 4 bases from V and 2 bases from J, the junction contained 5 bases not matched to a gene. The CDR3 extends over 14 amino acids. The germline CDR1 and CDR2 sequences are SGDLS and YYNGEE. The CDR3 region has the DNA TGTGCCAGCAGCCCCGGACAGGAAAACTATGGCTACACCTTC. Its protein is CASSPGQENYGYTF.

The chain is built from TRBV5-1 and TRBJ2-7; TRBD1 is a possible D gene (5 bases). The ends were cut back, 0 bases at V and 0 bases at J, with 7 bases in the middle. This CDR3 contains 14 residues. Germline-derived CDR1 and CDR2 are SGHRS and YFSETQ. In nucleotides, the CDR3 is TGCGCCAGCAGCTTGGGTGGGGCCTCCTACGAGCAGTACTTC. It yields the protein CASSLGGASYEQYF.

The V call is TRBV2, the J call TRBJ2-3; D might be TRBD2 (7 bases). CDR3 length: 13 residues. V lost 3 bases to trimming and J lost 9 bases, with 13 bases between them. Germline V gene lookup returns CDR1 SNHLY and CDR2 FYNNEI. The CDR3 nucleotides are TGTGCCAGCAGTGAGGACGGCGGGGGCACGCAGTATTTT. It is translated as CASSEDGGGTQYF.

V gene TRBV5-1 combines with J gene TRBJ2-1, with D possibly being TRBD2 (6 bases). CDR3 length: 16 residues. The germline V and J ends were trimmed by 0 bases and 4 bases, with 14 bases remaining between them. Germline CDR1 reads SGHRS; CDR2 reads YFSETQ. The DNA for the CDR3 is TGCGCCAGCAGCTTGGCTGGAGGGTTAAATTACAATGAGCAGTTCTTC. Translating it yields CASSLAGGLNYNEQFF. The full variable domain, with the rest looked up from reference TRBV5-1 and TRBJ2-1, is KAGVTQTPRYLIKTRGQQVTLSCSPISGHRSVSWYQQTPGQGLQFLFEYFSETQRNKGNFPGRFSGRQFSNSRSEMNVSTLELGDSALYLCASSLAGGLNYNEQFFGPGTRLTVL.

The V gene is TRBV19, the J gene TRBJ1-1; a possible D gene is TRBD1 (5 bases). Germline CDR1 is LNHDA and CDR2 is SQIVND (reference sequence). The CDR3 covers 14 residues. V lost 3 bases and J 2 bases, leaving 10 bases between the germline ends. The CDR3 bases are TGTGCCAGTAGTATCCCAGGGCCAAACACTGAAGCTTTCTTT. This encodes CASSIPGPNTEAFF.

The CDR3 protein is CASSQGQGSYGYTF. As DNA, the CDR3 is TGTGCCAGCAGTCAGGGACAGGGATCCTATGGCTACACCTTC. The chain combines TRBV27 with TRBJ1-2; 9 nucleotides match TRBD1. CDR1 is MNHEY and CDR2 is SMNVEV in the germline V gene (reference sequence). This CDR3 region has 14 residues. V shed 5 bases, J shed 4 bases, and the junction held 5 bases outside the gene matches.

This chain uses TRBV9 with TRBJ2-5; TRBD2 agrees at 9 bases. V shed 2 bases and J 0 bases; nucleotides not matched to a gene: 2. This CDR3 has 15 residues. The V gene's germline CDR1 is SGDLS and CDR2 YYNGEE. CDR3 sequence: CASSVSGGYQETQYF. The CDR3 bases are TGTGCCAGCAGCGTGAGCGGGGGGTACCAAGAGACCCAGTACTTC.

V is TRBV11-2 and J is TRBJ1-3, with no clear D. The CDR3 is 16 residues long. Looked up from germline, CDR1 is SGHAT and CDR2 is FQNNGV. The V and J ends lost 3 bases and 0 bases respectively, with 12 bases between them. CDR3 in amino acids: CASSFRGKSSGNTIYF. CDR3 sequence (DNA): TGTGCCAGCAGCTTTCGAGGTAAGAGCTCTGGAAACACCATATATTTT.

This chain joins TRBV4-3 and TRBJ1-1; no firm D call. CDR1 is LGHNA and CDR2 is YSLEER in the germline V gene. The CDR3 is 15 amino acids. Deletions cut 0 bases from V and 10 bases from J, with 18 bases between. Here the CDR3 reads CASSQDTRAGLGAFF. Written as DNA, the CDR3 is TGCGCCAGCAGCCAAGATACGCGGGCGGGTCTTGGAGCTTTCTTT.

The chain uses TRBV27 and TRBJ2-4; TRBD2 matches at 7 bases. CDR3 length equals 16 residues. Trimming cost V 3 bases and J 7 bases; bases outside gene matches: 12. Germline-derived CDR1 and CDR2 are MNHEY and SMNVEV (reference sequence). The CDR3 loop reads CASSFAASGRRNIQYF. The DNA for the CDR3 is TGTGCCAGCAGTTTCGCGGCTAGCGGTCGCCGGAACATTCAGTACTTC.

This clone was detected once. The CDR3 sequence is CASSLGGGGGVGSYNEQFF. Here the CDR3 DNA reads TGCGCCAGCAGCTTGGGAGGTGGCGGGGGCGTGGGGTCCTACAATGAGCAGTTCTTC. V and J are TRBV5-1 and TRBJ2-1, with D possibly being TRBD2 (7 bases). Trimming pared 0 bases from V and 1 base from J, leaving 20 bases between. Germline lookup yields CDR1 SGHRS and CDR2 YFSETQ. This CDR3 is 19 amino acids long.

This clone was seen more than once but under ten times. V and J are TRBV7-2 and TRBJ1-6, with a possible D match to TRBD1 (5 bases). This CDR3 is 15 amino acids long. Trimming took 5 bases from V and 6 from J, leaving 14 bases between them. From germline, CDR1 is SGHTA and CDR2 FQGNSA. CDR3 sequence (DNA): TGTGCCAGCAGCCCATTTGGACAAAGTAATTCACCCCTCCACTTT. Translated, it gives CASSPFGQSNSPLHF.

This clone was counted between two and nine times. V and J are TRBV4-2 and TRBJ2-3; TRBD1 matches 9 bases. J was trimmed by 4 bases and V by 3 bases; bases with no gene match: 11. From germline, CDR1 is LGHNA and CDR2 YNFKEQ. The CDR3 loop spans 17 amino acids. CDR3 residues: CASSQDPTGGGADTQYF. Written as DNA, the CDR3 is TGTGCCAGCAGCCAGGACCCGACAGGGGGAGGTGCAGATACGCAGTATTTT.

This sequence joins TRBV30 and TRBJ2-1; the D gene is possibly TRBD2 (6 bases). Germline V gene lookup returns CDR1 GTSNPN and CDR2 SVGIG (reference sequence). CDR3 length equals 15 residues. The V end was cut by 0 bases, the J end by 4 bases, with 13 bases between. CDR3 nucleotide sequence: TGTGCCTGGAGTGTCACGAGCGGGCATTACAATGAGCAGTTCTTC. This gives the protein CAWSVTSGHYNEQFF.

There are a few counts of this clone. The chain joins TRBV9 to TRBJ2-2; D possibly corresponds to TRBD1 (6 bases). CDR3 length: 17 amino acids. Germline loops: CDR1 SGDLS, CDR2 YYNGEE. Trimming removed 0 bases from V and 1 base from J, with 13 bases in between. The CDR3 reads CASSVEGDRWNTGELFF. The CDR3, as DNA: TGTGCCAGCAGCGTAGAGGGAGACAGGTGGAACACCGGGGAGCTGTTTTTT.

This clone was seen a single time. The rearrangement joins TRBV7-9 to TRBJ1-2; 10 bases are a match to TRBD1. Looked up from germline, CDR1 is SEHNR and CDR2 is FQNEAQ (reference sequence). Trimming cost V 0 bases and J 7 bases; bases outside gene matches: 8. There are 16 residues in the CDR3. CDR3 residues: CASSLAGTGDGFGYTF. CDR3 DNA sequence: TGTGCCAGCAGCTTAGCCGGGACAGGGGATGGGTTTGGCTACACCTTC.

The chain carries TRBV18 and TRBJ1-2; no firm D call. V gave up 3 bases and J gave up 6 bases, with 17 bases separating them. Germline V gives CDR1 KGHSH, CDR2 LQKENI. The CDR3 totals 15 residues. The CDR3 coding sequence is TGTGCCAGCTCACCCGCCGAGGTCGCGACTCATGGCTACACCTTC. Protein sequence: CASSPAEVATHGYTF.